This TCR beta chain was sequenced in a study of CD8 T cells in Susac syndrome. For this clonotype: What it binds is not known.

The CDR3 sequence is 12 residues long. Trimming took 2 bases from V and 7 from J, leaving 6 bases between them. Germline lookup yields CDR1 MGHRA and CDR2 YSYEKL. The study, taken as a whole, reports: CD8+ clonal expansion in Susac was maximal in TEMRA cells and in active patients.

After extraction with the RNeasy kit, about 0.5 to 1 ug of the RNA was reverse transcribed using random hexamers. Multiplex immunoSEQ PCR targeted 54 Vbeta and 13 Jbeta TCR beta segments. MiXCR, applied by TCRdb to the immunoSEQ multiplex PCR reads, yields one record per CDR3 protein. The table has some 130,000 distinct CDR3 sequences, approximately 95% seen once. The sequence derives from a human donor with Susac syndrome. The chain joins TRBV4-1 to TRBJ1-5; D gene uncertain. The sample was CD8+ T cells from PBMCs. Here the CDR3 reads CASSQHGQPQHF. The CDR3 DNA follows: TGCGCCAGCAGCCAACACGGCCAGCCCCAGCATTTT.